The clone carrying this T cell receptor (beta chain) was seen more than once but under ten times. Vbeta (60) and Jbeta (13) primers were used in the PCR. Libraries were prepared by immunoSEQ multiplex PCR; TCRdb keeps only in-frame clonotypes and omits some of them. Counted here are about 150,000 clones, more than 75% occurring once; the ten biggest clones make up under 4%. The CDR3 has 15 residues. The V and J ends lost 8 bases and 4 bases, in that order; junction bases with no gene match: 10. In germline, CDR1 is MDHEN, CDR2 SYDVKM. This entry is derived from a study of cytomegalovirus exposure and HLA in healthy donors.

This chain joins TRBV28 and TRBJ1-4; TRBD1 agrees at 7 bases. This TCR was recovered from a human donor in good health. The sequencing sample was made of PBMCs. The CDR3 coding sequence is TGTGCCAGCTTCCCCTGGGGACAGAATAATGAAAAACTGTTTTTT. It translates to CASFPWGQNNEKLFF.